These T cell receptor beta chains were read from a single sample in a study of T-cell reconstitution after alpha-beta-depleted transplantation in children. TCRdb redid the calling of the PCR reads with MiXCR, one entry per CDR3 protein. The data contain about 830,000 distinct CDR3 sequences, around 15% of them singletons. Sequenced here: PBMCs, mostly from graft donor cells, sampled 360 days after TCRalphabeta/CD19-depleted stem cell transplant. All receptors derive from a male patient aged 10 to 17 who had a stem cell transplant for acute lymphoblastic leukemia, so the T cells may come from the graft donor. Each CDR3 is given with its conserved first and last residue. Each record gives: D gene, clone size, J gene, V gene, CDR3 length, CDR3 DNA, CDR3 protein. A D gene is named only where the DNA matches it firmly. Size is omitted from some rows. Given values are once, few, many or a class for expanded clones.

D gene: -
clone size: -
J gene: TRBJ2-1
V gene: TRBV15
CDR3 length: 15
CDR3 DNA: TGTGCCACCAGGTTGGGAGGGGGTAGTACGGATGAGCAGTTCTTC
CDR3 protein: CATRLGGGSTDEQFF

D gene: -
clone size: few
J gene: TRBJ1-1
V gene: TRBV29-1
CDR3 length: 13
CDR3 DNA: TGCAGCGTGGGTACAGGAACCTACACTGAAGCTTTCTTT
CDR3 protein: CSVGTGTYTEAFF

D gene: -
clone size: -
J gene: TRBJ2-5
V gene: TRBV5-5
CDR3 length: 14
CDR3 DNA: TGTGCCAGCAGCTTGATAGGGGCCGTAGAGACCCAGTACTTC
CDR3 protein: CASSLIGAVETQYF

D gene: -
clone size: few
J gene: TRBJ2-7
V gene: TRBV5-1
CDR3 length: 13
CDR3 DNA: TGCGCCAGCAGCTGGAGGGAGCTGGGCGAGCAGTACTTC
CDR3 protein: CASSWRELGEQYF

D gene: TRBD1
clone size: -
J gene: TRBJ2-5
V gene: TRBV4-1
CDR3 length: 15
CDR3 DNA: TGCGCCAGCAGCCTCCTCGAGGGGACAGAAGAGACCCAGTACTTC
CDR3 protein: CASSLLEGTEETQYF

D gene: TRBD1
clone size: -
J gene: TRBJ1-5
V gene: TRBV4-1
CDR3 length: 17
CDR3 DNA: TGCGCCAGCAGCCAGACCCTGGAGAGACAGGGAAGTCAGCCCCAGCATTTT
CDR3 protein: CASSQTLERQGSQPQHF

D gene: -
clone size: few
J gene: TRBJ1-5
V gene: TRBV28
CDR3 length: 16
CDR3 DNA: TGTGCCAGCAGTTTGCGGGGCGTGGGGAGCAATCAGCCCCAGCATTTT
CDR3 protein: CASSLRGVGSNQPQHF

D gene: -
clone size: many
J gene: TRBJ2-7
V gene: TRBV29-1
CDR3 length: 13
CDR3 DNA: TGCAGCGCCTCTGACAGGCTTTCCTACGAGCAGTACTTC
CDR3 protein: CSASDRLSYEQYF

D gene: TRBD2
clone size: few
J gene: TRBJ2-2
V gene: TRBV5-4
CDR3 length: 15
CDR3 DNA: TGTGCCAGCAGCTTAGGCGGGAGGGTTACCGGGGAGCTGTTTTTT
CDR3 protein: CASSLGGRVTGELFF

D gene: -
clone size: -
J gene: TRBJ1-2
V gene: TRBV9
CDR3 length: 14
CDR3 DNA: TGTGCCAGCAGCGTAGACGGCCGACCCTATGGCTACACCTTC
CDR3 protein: CASSVDGRPYGYTF

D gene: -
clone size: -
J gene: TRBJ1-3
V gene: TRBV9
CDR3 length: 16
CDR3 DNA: TGTGCCAGCAGCGGGAGCACAGGGCTCTCTGGAAACACCATATATTTT
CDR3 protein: CASSGSTGLSGNTIYF

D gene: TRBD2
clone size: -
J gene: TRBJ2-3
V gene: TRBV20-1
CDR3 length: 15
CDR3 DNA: TGCACCCCTATGGATAGCGGGTCGTTCCCTGTTACGCAGTATTTT
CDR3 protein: CTPMDSGSFPVTQYF

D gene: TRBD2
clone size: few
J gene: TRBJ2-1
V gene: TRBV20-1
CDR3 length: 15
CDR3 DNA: TGCAGTGCTAGAGCTGTAGCGGGAACGGGGAATGAGCAGTTCTTC
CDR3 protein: CSARAVAGTGNEQFF

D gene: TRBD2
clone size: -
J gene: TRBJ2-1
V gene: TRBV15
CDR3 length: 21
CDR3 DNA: TGTGCCACCAGCAGAGATCCCCTGACTAGCGGGAGGATTAGCTCCTACAATGAGCAGTTCTTC
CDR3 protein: CATSRDPLTSGRISSYNEQFF

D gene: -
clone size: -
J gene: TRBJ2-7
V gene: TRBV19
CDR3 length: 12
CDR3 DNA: TGTGCCAGTAGTATAGAAGCCAACGAGCAGTACTTC
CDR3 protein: CASSIEANEQYF

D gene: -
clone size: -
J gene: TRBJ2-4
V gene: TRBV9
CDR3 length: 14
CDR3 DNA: TGTGCCAGCAGCGTGAAGACGGGGCCGGGCATTCAGTACTTC
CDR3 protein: CASSVKTGPGIQYF

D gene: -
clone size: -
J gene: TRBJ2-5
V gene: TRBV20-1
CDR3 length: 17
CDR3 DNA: TGCAGCGCCAGATTACCAACTCGAACAGGGCCCCAAGAGACCCAGTACTTC
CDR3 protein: CSARLPTRTGPQETQYF

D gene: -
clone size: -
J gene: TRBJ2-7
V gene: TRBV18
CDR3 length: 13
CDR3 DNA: TGTGCCAGCTCACTCGACCCAACCCACGAGCAGTACTTC
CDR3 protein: CASSLDPTHEQYF

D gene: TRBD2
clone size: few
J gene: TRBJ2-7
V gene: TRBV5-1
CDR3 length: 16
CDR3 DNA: TGCGCCAGCAGCTTAGGTCTGGCGGGAGGCCTCTACGAGCAGTACTTC
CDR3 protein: CASSLGLAGGLYEQYF

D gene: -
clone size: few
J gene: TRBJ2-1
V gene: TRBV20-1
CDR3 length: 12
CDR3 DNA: TGCAGTGCTAGACCGGCTAGTATTGAGCAGTTCTTC
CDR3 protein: CSARPASIEQFF

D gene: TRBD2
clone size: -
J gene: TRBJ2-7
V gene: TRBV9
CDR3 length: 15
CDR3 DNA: TGTGCCAGCAGCGTAGGACTAGCGGGTCTCTACGAGCAGTACTTC
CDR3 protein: CASSVGLAGLYEQYF

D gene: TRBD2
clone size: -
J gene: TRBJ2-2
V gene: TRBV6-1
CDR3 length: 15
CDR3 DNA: TGTGCCAGCAGCCATAGGACTAGCGGGTCCGGGGAGCTGTTTTTT
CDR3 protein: CASSHRTSGSGELFF

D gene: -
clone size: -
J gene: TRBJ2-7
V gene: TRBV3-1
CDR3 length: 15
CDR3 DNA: TGTGCCAGCAGCCTACACGGAGCGGCAGACTACGAGCAGTACTTC
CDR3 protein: CASSLHGAADYEQYF

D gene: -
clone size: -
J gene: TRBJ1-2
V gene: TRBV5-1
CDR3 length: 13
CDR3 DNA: TGCGCCAGCAGCTTGTGGAACAGGGATGGCTACACCTTC
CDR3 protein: CASSLWNRDGYTF

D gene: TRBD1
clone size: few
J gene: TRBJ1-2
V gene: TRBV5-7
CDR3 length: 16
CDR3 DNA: TGTGCCAGCAGCTTATTACAGGGGGCGAAAGACTATGGCTACACCTTC
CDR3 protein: CASSLLQGAKDYGYTF

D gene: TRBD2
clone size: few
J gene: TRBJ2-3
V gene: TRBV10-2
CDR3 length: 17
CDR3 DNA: TGCGCCATCCGTTGGGGGAGCGTAGCGGGGGTAACAGATACGCAGTATTTT
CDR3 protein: CAIRWGSVAGVTDTQYF

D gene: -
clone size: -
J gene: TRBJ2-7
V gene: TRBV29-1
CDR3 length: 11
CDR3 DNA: TGCAGCGCCCGTTGGGCGGGAGAGCAGTACTTC
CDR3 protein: CSARWAGEQYF

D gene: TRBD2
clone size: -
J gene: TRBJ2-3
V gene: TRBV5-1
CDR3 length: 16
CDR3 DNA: TGCGCCAGCAGTCCCGGGACTAGCGGACTCACAGATACGCAGTATTTT
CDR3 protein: CASSPGTSGLTDTQYF

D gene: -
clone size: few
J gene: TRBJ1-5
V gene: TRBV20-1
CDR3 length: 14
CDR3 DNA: TGCAGTGCTGGGTTAGACCTTAGAAATCAGCCCCAGCATTTT
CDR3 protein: CSAGLDLRNQPQHF

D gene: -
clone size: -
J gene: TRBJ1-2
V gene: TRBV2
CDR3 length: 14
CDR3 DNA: TGTGCCAGCAGTGCGGAGGTTAGGGGTTATGGCTACACCTTC
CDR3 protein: CASSAEVRGYGYTF

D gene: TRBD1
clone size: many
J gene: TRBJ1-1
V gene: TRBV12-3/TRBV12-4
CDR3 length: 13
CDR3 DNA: TGTGCCAGCAGTTTAATGATCAGGGGGGAGGCTTTCTTT
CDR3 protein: CASSLMIRGEAFF

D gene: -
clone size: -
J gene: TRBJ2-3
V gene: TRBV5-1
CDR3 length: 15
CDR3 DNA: TGCGCCAGCAGCGATGGGACGACCCGCACAGATACGCAGTATTTT
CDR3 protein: CASSDGTTRTDTQYF

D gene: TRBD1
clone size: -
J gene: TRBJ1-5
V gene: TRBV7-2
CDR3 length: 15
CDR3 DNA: TGTGCCAGCAGCGCCCGACAGGGGCCGGGGCAGCCCCAGCATTTT
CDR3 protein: CASSARQGPGQPQHF

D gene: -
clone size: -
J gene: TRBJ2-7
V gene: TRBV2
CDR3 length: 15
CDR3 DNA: TGTGCCAGCCGCGCGGGACAGTTGGAACTAAAGGGGCAGTACTTC
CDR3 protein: CASRAGQLELKGQYF

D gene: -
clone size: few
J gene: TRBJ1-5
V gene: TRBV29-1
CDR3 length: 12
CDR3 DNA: TGCAGCGCCGGCCATTTGGATCAGCCCCAGCATTTT
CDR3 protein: CSAGHLDQPQHF

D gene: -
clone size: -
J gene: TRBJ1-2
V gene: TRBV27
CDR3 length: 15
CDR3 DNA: TGTGCCAGCAGTTTAGTACAGGGAGAGAAGGATGGCTACACCTTC
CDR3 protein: CASSLVQGEKDGYTF

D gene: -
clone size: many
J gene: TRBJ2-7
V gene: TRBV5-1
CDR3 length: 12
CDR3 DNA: TGCGCCAGCAGCCTGGGGGGCCACGAGCAGTACTTC
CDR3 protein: CASSLGGHEQYF

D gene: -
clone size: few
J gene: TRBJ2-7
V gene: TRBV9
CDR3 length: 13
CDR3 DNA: TGTGCCAGCAGCGTAGTGGGGATCGACGAGCAGTACTTC
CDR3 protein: CASSVVGIDEQYF

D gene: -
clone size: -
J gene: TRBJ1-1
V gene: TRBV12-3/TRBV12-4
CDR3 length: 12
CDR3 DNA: TGTGCCAGCAGCCCTTCCGGGCAAGAAGCTTTCTTT
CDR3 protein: CASSPSGQEAFF

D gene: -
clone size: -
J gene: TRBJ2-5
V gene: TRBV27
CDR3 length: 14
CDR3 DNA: TGTGCCAGCAGCCCCACCCAGAACCAAGAGACCCAGTACTTC
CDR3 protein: CASSPTQNQETQYF

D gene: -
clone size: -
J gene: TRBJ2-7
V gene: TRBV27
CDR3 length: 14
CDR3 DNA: TGTGCCAGCAGTATAAGGGGGGGGGCCTACGAGCAGTACTTC
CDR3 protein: CASSIRGGAYEQYF

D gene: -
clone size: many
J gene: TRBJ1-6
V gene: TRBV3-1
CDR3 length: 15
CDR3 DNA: TGTGCCAGCAGCCAAGGGGCCAGGGGAAATTCACCCCTCCACTTT
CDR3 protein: CASSQGARGNSPLHF

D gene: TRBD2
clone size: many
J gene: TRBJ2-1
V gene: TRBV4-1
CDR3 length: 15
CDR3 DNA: TGCGCCAGCAGCCAAGTTACTAGCGGGAGTAATGAGCAGTTCTTC
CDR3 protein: CASSQVTSGSNEQFF

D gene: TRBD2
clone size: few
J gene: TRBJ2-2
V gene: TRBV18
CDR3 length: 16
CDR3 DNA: TGTGCCAGCTCACCGCCGGGACTAGCGGCCACCGGGGAGCTGTTTTTT
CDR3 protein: CASSPPGLAATGELFF

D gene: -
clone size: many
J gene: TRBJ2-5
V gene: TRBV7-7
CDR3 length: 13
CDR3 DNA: TGTGCCAGCAGCCGCGGACAGTTGGAGACCCAGTACTTC
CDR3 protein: CASSRGQLETQYF

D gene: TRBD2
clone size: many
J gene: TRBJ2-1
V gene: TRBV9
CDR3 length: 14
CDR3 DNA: TGTGCCAGCAGCGTAGGACTAGCGGGAGGTTTACAGTTCTTC
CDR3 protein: CASSVGLAGGLQFF

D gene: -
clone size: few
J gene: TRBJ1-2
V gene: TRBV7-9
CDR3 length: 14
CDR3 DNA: TGTGCCAGCAGCTTAGTTTTACAGGGACATGGCTACACCTTC
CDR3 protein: CASSLVLQGHGYTF

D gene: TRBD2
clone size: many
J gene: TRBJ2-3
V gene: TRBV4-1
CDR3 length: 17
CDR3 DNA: TGCGCCAGCAGCCAGACAACTAGCGGGAGGATCGCAGATACGCAGTATTTT
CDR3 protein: CASSQTTSGRIADTQYF